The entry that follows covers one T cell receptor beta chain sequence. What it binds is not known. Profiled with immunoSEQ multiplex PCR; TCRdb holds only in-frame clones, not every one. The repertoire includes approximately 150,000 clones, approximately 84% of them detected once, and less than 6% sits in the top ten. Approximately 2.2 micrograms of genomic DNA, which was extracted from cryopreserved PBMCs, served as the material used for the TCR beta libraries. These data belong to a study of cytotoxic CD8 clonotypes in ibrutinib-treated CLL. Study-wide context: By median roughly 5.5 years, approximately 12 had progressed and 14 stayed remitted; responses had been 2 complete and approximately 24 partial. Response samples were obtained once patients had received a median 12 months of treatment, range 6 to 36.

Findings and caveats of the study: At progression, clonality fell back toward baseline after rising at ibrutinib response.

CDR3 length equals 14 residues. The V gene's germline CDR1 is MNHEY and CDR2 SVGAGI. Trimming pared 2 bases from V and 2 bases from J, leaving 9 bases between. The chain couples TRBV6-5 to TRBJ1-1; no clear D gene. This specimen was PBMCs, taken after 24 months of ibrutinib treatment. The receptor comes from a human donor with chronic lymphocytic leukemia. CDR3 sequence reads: CASSYGRRNTEAFF. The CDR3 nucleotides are TGTGCCAGCAGTTACGGACGGAGAAACACTGAAGCTTTCTTT.